Listed here are 3 T cell receptor beta chains from one sample, sequenced in a study of cytomegalovirus exposure and HLA in healthy donors. PCR amplification relied on 60 Vbeta primers (plus 13 Jbeta primers). Sequenced by immunoSEQ multiplex PCR; TCRdb stores in-frame clones only, minus some. Of 95,000 to 150,000 clones listed, roughly 80% are singletons. The sequencing input was PBMCs. All receptors come from a man younger than 35 in good health and CMV-seropositive.

The V and J genes are TRBV7-2 and TRBJ1-4; TRBD1 agrees at 7 bases. The CDR3 contains 17 residues. Germline CDR1 reads SGHTA; CDR2 reads FQGNSA. V lost 0 bases to trimming and J lost 1 base; unmatched junction nucleotides: 5. The CDR3 DNA follows: TGTGCCAGCAGCTTAGCGACAGGGTTTGAAACTAATGAAAAACTGTTTTTT. Amino acid sequence: CASSLATGFETNEKLFF.

The rearrangement joins TRBV5-4 to TRBJ2-5, with TRBD2 identical over 10 bases. J was trimmed by 1 base and V by 0 bases; bases with no gene match: 3. CDR1 and CDR2 (germline): SGHNT, YYREEE (reference sequence). The CDR3 sequence is 16 residues long. CDR3 loop: CASSLVASGGQETQYF. DNA for the CDR3: TGTGCCAGCAGCTTGGTGGCTAGCGGGGGCCAAGAGACCCAGTACTTC. Drawing the rest from reference TRBV5-4 and TRBJ2-5, the complete variable domain is ETGVTQSPTHLIKTRGQQVTLRCSSQSGHNTVSWYQQALGQGPQFIFQYYREEENGRGNFPPRFSGLQFPNYSSELNVNALELDDSALYLCASSLVASGGQETQYFGPGTRLLVL.

The rearrangement links TRBV6-1 to TRBJ1-1; 9 bases map to TRBD1. Germline CDR1 and CDR2: MNHNS and SASEGT. V lost 5 bases and J lost 5; bases outside the gene matches: 6. This CDR3 has 14 residues. The CDR3: CASSRTGDGTEAFF. Written as DNA, the CDR3 is TGTGCCAGCAGTAGGACAGGGGATGGGACTGAAGCTTTCTTT.